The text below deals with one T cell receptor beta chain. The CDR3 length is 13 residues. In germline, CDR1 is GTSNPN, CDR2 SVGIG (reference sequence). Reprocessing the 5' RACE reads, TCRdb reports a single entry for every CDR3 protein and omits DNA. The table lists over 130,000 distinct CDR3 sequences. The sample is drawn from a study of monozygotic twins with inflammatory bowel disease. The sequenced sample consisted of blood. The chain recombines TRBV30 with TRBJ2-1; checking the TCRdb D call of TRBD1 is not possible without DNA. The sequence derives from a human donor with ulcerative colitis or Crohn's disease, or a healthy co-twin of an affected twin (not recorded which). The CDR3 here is CAWAPGGYNEQFF.